This T cell receptor (beta chain) was sequenced for a study of T cell responses to AZD1222 COVID-19 vaccine. This CDR3 has 14 amino acids. J was trimmed by 6 bases and V by 2 bases; bases with no gene match: 7. Germline V gene data show CDR1 as KGHSH and CDR2 as LQKENI. Study-wide points: Mapped onto spike, vaccine-associated CD4 TCRs spanned it and were dominant at 160-218 and 743-854.

Repertoires were generated with immunoSEQ multiplex PCR, while TCRdb's copy carries only in-frame clones and drops some. The data show roughly 120,000 clones, 70% to 90% seen once. A word on this clone: The antigen is not known.

The V call is TRBV18, the J call TRBJ2-7; TRBD1 matches 7 bases. This material consisted of peripheral blood, taken on day 0 of MenACWY control vaccination. The clonotype was recovered from an adult in good health. The CDR3 spells CASSPGTGVGEQYF. CDR3 DNA: TGTGCCAGCTCACCAGGTACAGGGGTTGGCGAGCAGTACTTC.